These 29 T cell receptor beta chains were all obtained from the same sample, sequenced in a study of T cell responses to AZD1222 COVID-19 vaccine. Produced via immunoSEQ multiplex PCR; TCRdb's table is partial and in-frame only. This sample has about 96,000 clones, with about nine tenths found just once. Specimen: peripheral blood, collected on day 0 of AZD1222 vaccination. These TCRs come from an adult in good health.

The chain is built from TRBV5-6 and TRBJ2-2; D possibly matches TRBD1 or TRBD2 (6 bases each). V was clipped by 4 bases and J by 2 bases, with 18 bases between them. CDR1 is SGHDT, CDR2 YYEEEE, per germline. The CDR3 totals 17 residues. CDR3 loop: CASSTTGAPVNTGELFF. The CDR3 region has the DNA TGTGCCAGCAGCACGACGGGGGCCCCAGTAAACACCGGGGAGCTGTTTTTT.

The chain couples TRBV6-5 to TRBJ2-1; D unresolved. CDR3 size: 13 residues. The V gene's germline CDR1 is MNHEY and CDR2 SVGAGI. Trimming removed 3 bases from V and 10 bases from J, with 13 bases in between. For the CDR3, the DNA is TGTGCCAGCAGTTATTATACACTGCCAGAGCAGTTCTTC. Protein sequence: CASSYYTLPEQFF.

This chain connects TRBV19 to TRBJ2-1, with D possibly matching TRBD2 (5 bases). Germline V CDR1 and CDR2: LNHDA, SQIVND (reference sequence). V shed 3 bases and J shed 10 bases, with 7 bases lying between them. The length of the CDR3 is 11 residues. In nucleotides, the CDR3 is TGTGCCAGTAGTATCCGGGGAGAGCAGTTCTTC. It yields the protein CASSIRGEQFF.

This clone was detected once. The chain combines TRBV4-1 with TRBJ2-7; the D gene is possibly TRBD1 (6 bases). V lost 2 bases and J lost 4, with 12 bases in between. This CDR3 region has 14 residues. Germline V gives CDR1 MGHRA, CDR2 YSYEKL. The CDR3 is CASSQRKQGYEQYF. The CDR3 DNA reads as TGCGCCAGCAGCCAACGAAAACAGGGTTACGAGCAGTACTTC.

This clone has only a few counts. The rearrangement joins TRBV30 to TRBJ1-4; no definite D call. The CDR3 spans 13 residues. Germline V CDR1 and CDR2: GTSNPN, SVGIG (reference sequence). V gave up 0 bases and J gave up 3 bases, with 5 bases separating them. CDR3 sequence (DNA): TGTGCCTGGAGTGTACAGTCTAATGAAAAACTGTTTTTT. As protein: CAWSVQSNEKLFF.

The chain uses TRBV2 and TRBJ1-5; D remains ambiguous. This CDR3 region has 14 residues. The germline V and J ends were trimmed by 5 bases and 4 bases, with 12 bases remaining between them. The germline gives CDR1 SNHLY, CDR2 FYNNEI. CDR3: CASSKSTRNQPQHF. CDR3 in DNA: TGTGCCAGCAGTAAAAGTACAAGGAATCAGCCCCAGCATTTT.

The chain has TRBV18 and TRBJ1-2, with unresolved D. V lost 2 bases, J lost 6 bases, and 10 bases lay in between. Per the germline V gene, CDR1 is KGHSH and CDR2 is LQKENI. The CDR3 covers 13 residues. CDR3 loop: CASSPNTDDGYTF. DNA of the CDR3: TGTGCCAGCTCACCAAACACGGATGATGGCTACACCTTC.

The CDR3 reads CASTPGRINSPLHF. Here the CDR3 DNA reads TGTGCCAGCACTCCCGGACGGATAAATTCACCCCTCCACTTT. V gene TRBV3-1 (or the pseudogene TRBV3-2) combines with J gene TRBJ1-6; no definite D call. The length of the CDR3 is 14 residues. Deletions cut 7 bases from V and 7 bases from J, with 14 bases between. Looked up from germline, CDR1 is LGHDT and CDR2 is YNNKEL (reference sequence).

The genes are TRBV24-1 and TRBJ2-3; 12 bases line up with TRBD2. The CDR3 length is 15 residues. The V and J ends lost 10 bases and 7 bases, in that order; junction bases with no gene match: 11. In germline, CDR1 is KGHDR, CDR2 SFDVKD. CDR3 nucleotides: TGTGCCACGACCCGGACTAGCGGGGAAACGAATACGCAGTATTTT. Amino acid sequence: CATTRTSGETNTQYF.

The genes are TRBV19 and TRBJ2-5; 7 bases are a match to TRBD2. V lost 1 base, J lost 5 bases, and 4 bases stayed unmatched. Germline V gene data show CDR1 as LNHDA and CDR2 as SQIVND (reference sequence). The CDR3 loop spans 14 amino acids. The CDR3 spells CASSIGGGWETQYF. The CDR3 coding sequence is TGTGCCAGTAGTATAGGCGGGGGTTGGGAGACCCAGTACTTC.

The chain employs TRBV11-2 and TRBJ1-1; TRBD1 is a possible D gene (6 bases). Per the germline V gene, CDR1 is SGHAT and CDR2 is FQNNGV. V was clipped by 5 bases and J by 2 bases, with 12 bases between them. The CDR3 contains 14 residues. The CDR3 region has the DNA TGTGCCAGCAGCCCCGACAGGATTAACACTGAAGCTTTCTTT. Translating gives CASSPDRINTEAFF. The complete variable domain, with remaining parts taken from reference TRBV11-2 and TRBJ1-1, reads EAGVAQSPRYKIIEKRQSVAFWCNPISGHATLYWYQQILGQGPKLLIQFQNNGVVDDSQLPKDRFSAERLKGVDSTLKIQPAKLEDSAVYLCASSPDRINTEAFFGQGTRLTVV.

V gene TRBV9 combines with J gene TRBJ1-1, with D uncertain. The ends were cut back, 0 bases at V and 4 bases at J, with 7 bases in the middle. This CDR3 comprises 13 residues. The germline CDR1 and CDR2 sequences are SGDLS and YYNGEE. CDR3 residues: CASSVAVATEAFF. The CDR3 DNA follows: TGTGCCAGCAGCGTAGCTGTGGCCACTGAAGCTTTCTTT. Using reference TRBV9 and TRBJ1-1 for the parts outside the CDR3, the full variable domain is DSGVTQTPKHLITATGQRVTLRCSPRSGDLSVYWYQQSLDQGLQFLIQYYNGEERAKGNILERFSAQQFPDLHSELNLSSLELGDSALYFCASSVAVATEAFFGQGTRLTVV.

Concerning this clone: The same CDR3 can be traced to other DNA sequences in this sample. The rearrangement links TRBV12-3 or TRBV12-4 to TRBJ1-1; D gene unclear. Trimming shortened V by 1 base and J by 4 bases, and 4 bases separated the two germline ends. The length of the CDR3 is 12 residues. For the CDR3, the DNA is TGTGCCAGCAGTTTAGGATTCACTGAAGCTTTCTTT. Translation gives CASSLGFTEAFF.

V and J are TRBV30 and TRBJ2-3, with 9 bases aligning to TRBD1. Germline V lookup: CDR1 GTSNPN, CDR2 SVGIG (reference sequence). Trimming took 8 bases from V and 4 from J; bases not matched to a gene: 7. CDR3 length: 13 amino acids. The CDR3 region has the DNA TGTGCCGGGGACAGGGTTTTCTCAGATACGCAGTATTTT. It is translated as CAGDRVFSDTQYF. Full variable domain (rest looked up from reference TRBV30 and TRBJ2-3): SQTIHQWPATLVQPVGSPLSLECTVEGTSNPNLYWYRQAAGRGLQLLFYSVGIGQISSEVPQNLSASRPQDRQFILSSKKLLLSDSGFYLCAGDRVFSDTQYFGPGTRLTVL.

The V gene is TRBV25-1, the J gene TRBJ1-2; D is unclear. Trimming stripped 5 bases from V and 8 bases from J, with 12 bases between. Per germline, CDR1 MGHDK and CDR2 SYGVNS. The CDR3 loop spans 12 amino acids. DNA of the CDR3: TGTGCCAGCAGTTGGTCAGGCGACGGCTACACCTTC. Protein product: CASSWSGDGYTF.

This chain joins TRBV19 and TRBJ1-2; D unresolved. CDR1 and CDR2 (germline): LNHDA, SQIVND (reference sequence). With 8 bases removed from V and 8 bases from J, the gap between germline ends came to 15 bases. CDR3 length equals 12 residues. For the CDR3, the DNA is TGTGCCAGTCTGAGGGTGACGGGGGGCTACACCTTC. This encodes CASLRVTGGYTF.

The J gene is TRBJ2-2, the V gene TRBV2, with 7 bases fitting TRBD1. Germline CDR1 SNHLY, CDR2 FYNNEI. Germline trimming cut 5 bases from V and 0 bases from J; bases unmatched to any gene: 6. The CDR3 has 16 amino acids. This CDR3 reads CASSTTQGTNTGELFF. CDR3 nucleotides: TGTGCCAGCAGTACCACACAGGGGACGAACACCGGGGAGCTGTTTTTT.

The genes are TRBV7-2 and TRBJ1-4; D remains ambiguous. Germline lookup yields CDR1 SGHTA and CDR2 FQGNSA. The CDR3 covers 15 residues. V was clipped by 1 base and J by 5 bases, with 11 bases between them. The CDR3 protein is CASSLGPASNEKLFF. CDR3 DNA: TGTGCCAGCAGCTTAGGACCAGCCTCGAATGAAAAACTGTTTTTT.

The chain carries TRBV4-1 and TRBJ1-2; a possible D gene is TRBD1 (6 bases). CDR3 size: 14 residues. V was clipped by 4 bases and J by 8 bases, with 17 bases between them. CDR1 is MGHRA and CDR2 is YSYEKL in the germline V gene. DNA of the CDR3: TGCGCCAGCAGCCTCAGGGACATTTCGTTCGGCTACACCTTC. Translation gives CASSLRDISFGYTF.

The CDR3 nucleotides read TGCGCCAGCAGCTCCGAGGACTCTGGAAACACCATATATTTT. Its protein is CASSSEDSGNTIYF. The chain links TRBV5-1 to TRBJ1-3; D uncertain. V was cut by 3 bases and J by 0 bases, with 7 bases left in between. CDR1 and CDR2 from the germline V gene are SGHRS and YFSETQ. This CDR3 has 14 residues.

This chain links TRBV11-2 with TRBJ2-3; D may be TRBD2 (7 bases). Germline V gene lookup returns CDR1 SGHAT and CDR2 FQNNGV. The CDR3 spans 16 residues. The ends were cut back, 5 bases at V and 5 bases at J, with 20 bases in the middle. The CDR3 DNA is TGTGCCAGCAGCGATCTCGGGGGGCGAGGGGTAGATACGCAGTATTTT. Amino acids: CASSDLGGRGVDTQYF.

The chain employs TRBV11-3 and TRBJ2-5; 7 bases map to TRBD1. V lost 3 bases, J lost 0 bases, and 4 bases stayed unmatched. This CDR3 contains 15 residues. In germline, CDR1 is SGHNT, CDR2 YENEEA. This chain's CDR3 is CASSFRTGHQETQYF. Written as DNA, the CDR3 is TGTGCCAGCAGCTTCCGGACAGGTCACCAAGAGACCCAGTACTTC.

V gene TRBV6-5 combines with J gene TRBJ1-1; D is unclear. Trimming shortened V by 7 bases and J by 4 bases, and 16 bases separated the two germline ends. The length of the CDR3 is 14 residues. The germline CDR1 and CDR2 sequences are MNHEY and SVGAGI. CDR3 nucleotides: TGTGCCAGCAACCTGCAGCAAGAGAGCACTGAAGCTTTCTTT. Translating gives CASNLQQESTEAFF.

The gene calls are TRBV15 and TRBJ1-4; possibly TRBD1 for D (6 bases). The CDR3 consists of 14 residues. Germline loops: CDR1 LNHNV, CDR2 YYDKDF (reference sequence). Trimming took off 2 bases at V and 8 bases at J, with 12 bases between the two ends. The DNA for the CDR3 is TGTGCCACCAGCAGACAGGGGATTAGGGAAAAACTGTTTTTT. Amino acid sequence: CATSRQGIREKLFF.

This clone showed up just once. This chain joins TRBV3-1 (or the pseudogene TRBV3-2) and TRBJ1-5, with D maybe TRBD1 (6 bases). Trimming pared 8 bases from V and 6 bases from J, leaving 20 bases between. The germline CDR1 and CDR2 sequences are LGHDT and YNNKEL (reference sequence). The CDR3 covers 15 residues. CDR3 sequence reads: CASGGSRTAAQPQHF. DNA for the CDR3: TGTGCCAGCGGCGGGAGCAGGACAGCCGCTCAGCCCCAGCATTTT.

V gene TRBV15 combines with J gene TRBJ1-5; a weak D match, TRBD1 (5 bases). CDR1 and CDR2 (germline): LNHNV, YYDKDF (reference sequence). This CDR3 region has 17 residues. V dropped 5 bases and J dropped 2 bases, with 19 bases sitting between them. CDR3 in amino acids: CATSPQFVGVGNQPQHF. DNA of the CDR3: TGTGCCACCAGCCCCCAATTTGTAGGGGTAGGCAATCAGCCCCAGCATTTT.

V and J are TRBV7-9 and TRBJ1-3; D is unclear. The CDR3 covers 16 residues. Trimming shortened V by 6 bases and J by 0 bases, and 15 bases separated the two germline ends. Germline CDR1 and CDR2: SEHNR and FQNEAQ (reference sequence). Here the CDR3 DNA reads TGTGCCAGCAGTCTGGCCGCAGCCTTCTCTGGAAACACCATATATTTT. Translating it yields CASSLAAAFSGNTIYF.

The chain combines TRBV3-1 (or the pseudogene TRBV3-2) with TRBJ1-2, with a tentative D call TRBD1 (6 bases). V dropped 0 bases and J dropped 2 bases, with 13 bases sitting between them. Germline V gene sequence: CDR1 LGHDT, CDR2 YNNKEL (reference sequence). The CDR3 contains 16 residues. This CDR3 reads CASSQDLGQSNYGYTF. CDR3 sequence (DNA): TGTGCCAGCAGCCAAGATCTCGGACAGTCCAACTATGGCTACACCTTC.

The V gene is TRBV6-5, the J gene TRBJ1-1, with D perhaps matching TRBD1 (5 bases). The germline V gene encodes CDR1 MNHEY and CDR2 SVGAGI. This CDR3 has 15 residues. V was trimmed by 9 bases and J by 5 bases, leaving 22 bases between them. The CDR3 DNA follows: TGTGCCAGTTCTAAGGGCAGGGCAGGTGGGACTGAAGCTTTCTTT. Its translation: CASSKGRAGGTEAFF.